This T cell receptor (beta chain) was sequenced for a study of blood T cell repertoires in COVID-19. Turning to the study itself: Acute-phase and convalescent COVID-19 samples originated in the United States, Italy and Spain. Sample material is recorded as cDNA or gDNA derived from T cells, B-cell-depleted T cells, or PBMCs.

Authors' analysis steps: Estimation of nucleated cell counts relied on the amplification of reference gene primers. Profiled with immunoSEQ multiplex PCR; TCRdb holds only in-frame clones, not every one. V and J calls and clone size are those listed in that table; D and trimming were worked out from the DNA. The top ten clones hold approximately 14% of a sample with 160,000 or so clones, 65% to 85% of them seen once. CDR1 is SQVTM and CDR2 is ANQGSEA in the germline V gene. This CDR3 region has 12 residues. V lost 5 bases and J lost 6, with 13 bases in between. The source is a woman of 80 years or more with acute or convalescent COVID-19. The gene calls are TRBV29-1 and TRBJ1-2, with D perhaps matching TRBD1 (6 bases). Sequencing was performed on peripheral blood. CDR3 coding DNA: TGCAGCGTTTCCCCCGCAGGGGATGGCTACACCTTC. Protein product: CSVSPAGDGYTF.